The text below deals with one T cell receptor beta chain. Those who participated ranged in age from roughly 18 to 89 years and resided in about two dozen US areas. All exposed participants met a person with COVID-19 within 2 weeks before entering the study. The data originate from a study of blood T cell repertoires in COVID-19. Across the study: Samples of COVID-19 (acute and convalescent) were obtained from the United States, Italy and Spain.

CDR3 length: 14 amino acids. With 0 bases removed from V and 3 bases from J, the gap between germline ends came to 9 bases. Germline assignment: CDR1 KGHSH and CDR2 LQKENI. TCRdb keeps only in-frame clones here, not all; method: immunoSEQ multiplex PCR. The sample includes a few hundred thousand clones, 90% seen only once; the top ten take about 16%. Sequencing was done on a sample of PBMCs or T cells enriched from blood (not recorded which). The TCR comes from a man in his thirties or forties who had been exposed to COVID-19. The chain uses TRBV18 and TRBJ2-7; D gene uncertain. Written as DNA, the CDR3 is TGTGCCAGCTCACCACCTACGGTCCGCTACGAGCAGTACTTC. Amino acid sequence: CASSPPTVRYEQYF.